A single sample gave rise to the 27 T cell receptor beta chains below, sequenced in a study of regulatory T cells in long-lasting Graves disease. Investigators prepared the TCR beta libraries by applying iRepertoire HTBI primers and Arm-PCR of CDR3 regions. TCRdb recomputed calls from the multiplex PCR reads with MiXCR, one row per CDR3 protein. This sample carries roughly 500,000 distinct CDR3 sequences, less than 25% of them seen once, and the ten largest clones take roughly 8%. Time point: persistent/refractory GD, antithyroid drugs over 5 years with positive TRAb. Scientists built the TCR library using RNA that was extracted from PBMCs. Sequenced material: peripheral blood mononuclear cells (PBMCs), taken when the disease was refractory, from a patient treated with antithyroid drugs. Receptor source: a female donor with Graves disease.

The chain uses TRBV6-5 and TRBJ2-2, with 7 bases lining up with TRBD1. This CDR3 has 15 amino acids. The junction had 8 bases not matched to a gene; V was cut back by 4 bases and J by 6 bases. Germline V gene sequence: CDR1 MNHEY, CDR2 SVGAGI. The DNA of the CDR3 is TGTGCCAGCAGTTTAGGGGGCTTTAGGGCCGGGGAGCTGTTTTTT. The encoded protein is CASSLGGFRAGELFF.

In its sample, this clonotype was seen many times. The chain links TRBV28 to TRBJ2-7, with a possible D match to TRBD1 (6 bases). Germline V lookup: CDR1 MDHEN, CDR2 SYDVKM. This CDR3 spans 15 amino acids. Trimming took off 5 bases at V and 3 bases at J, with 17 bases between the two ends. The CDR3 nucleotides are TGTGCCAGCAGTCTTCCACAGGGATTGCTCTACGAGCAGTACTTC. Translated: CASSLPQGLLYEQYF. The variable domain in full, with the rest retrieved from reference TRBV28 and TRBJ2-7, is DVKVTQSSRYLVKRTGEKVFLECVQDMDHENMFWYRQDPGLGLRLIYFSYDVKMKEKGDIPEGYSVSREKKERFSLILESASTNQTSMYLCASSLPQGLLYEQYFGPGTRLTVT.

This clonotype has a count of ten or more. In DNA, the CDR3 is TGTGCCAGCAGTTTTGTGGGACTAGCGGGAGAAAAGGGATACGAGCAGTACTTC. Translation gives CASSFVGLAGEKGYEQYF. The chain recombines TRBV12-3 or TRBV12-4 with TRBJ2-7; 14 nucleotides line up with TRBD2. The CDR3 consists of 18 residues. After removal of 3 bases from V and 4 bases from J, the junction contained 11 bases not matched to a gene.

The CDR3 sequence: CASSLWWTSGSSNEQFF. The DNA for the CDR3 is TGTGCCAGCAGTTTATGGTGGACTAGCGGGAGCTCCAATGAGCAGTTCTTC. The chain carries TRBV28 and TRBJ2-1, with 13 bases matching TRBD2. The CDR3 totals 17 residues. CDR1 and CDR2 from the germline V gene are MDHEN and SYDVKM. With V trimmed by 0 bases and J by 6 bases, 5 bases remained unmatched. Using reference TRBV28 and TRBJ2-1 for the parts outside the CDR3, the full variable domain is DVKVTQSSRYLVKRTGEKVFLECVQDMDHENMFWYRQDPGLGLRLIYFSYDVKMKEKGDIPEGYSVSREKKERFSLILESASTNQTSMYLCASSLWWTSGSSNEQFFGPGTRLTVL.

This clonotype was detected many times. The DNA for the CDR3 is TGTGCCAGCAGTTTTGTATCCGCTAACTATGGCTACACCTTC. This translates into CASSFVSANYGYTF. The chain employs TRBV12-3 or TRBV12-4 and TRBJ1-2; D is ambiguous. The CDR3 spans 14 residues. V was shortened by 3 bases and J by 0 bases, with 8 bases between the two germline ends.

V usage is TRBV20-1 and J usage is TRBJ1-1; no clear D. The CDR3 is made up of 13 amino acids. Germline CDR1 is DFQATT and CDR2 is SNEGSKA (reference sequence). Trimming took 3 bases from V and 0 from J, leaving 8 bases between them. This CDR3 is CSARGIMNTEAFF. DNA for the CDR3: TGCAGTGCTAGGGGGATCATGAACACTGAAGCTTTCTTT.

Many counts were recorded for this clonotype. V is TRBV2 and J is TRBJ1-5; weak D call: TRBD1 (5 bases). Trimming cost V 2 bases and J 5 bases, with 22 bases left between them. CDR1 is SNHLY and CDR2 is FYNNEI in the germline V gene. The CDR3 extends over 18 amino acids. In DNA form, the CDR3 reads TGTGCCAGCAGTGAAACCGGAACAGAGGAGGGACCCCATCAGCCCCAGCATTTT. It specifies CASSETGTEEGPHQPQHF.

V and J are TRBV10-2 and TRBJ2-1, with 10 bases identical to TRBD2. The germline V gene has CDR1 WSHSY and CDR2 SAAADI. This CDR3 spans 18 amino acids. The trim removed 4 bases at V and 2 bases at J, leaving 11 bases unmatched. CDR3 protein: CASSVASGSIGAYNEQFF. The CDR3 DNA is TGCGCCAGCAGTGTAGCTAGCGGGAGCATAGGAGCCTACAATGAGCAGTTCTTC.

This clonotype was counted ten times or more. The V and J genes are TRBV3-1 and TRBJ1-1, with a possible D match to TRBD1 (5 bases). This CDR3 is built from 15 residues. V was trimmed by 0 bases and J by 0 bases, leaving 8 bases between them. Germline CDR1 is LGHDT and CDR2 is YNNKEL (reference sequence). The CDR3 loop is CASSQETTVNTEAFF. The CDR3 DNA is TGTGCCAGCAGCCAAGAGACGACAGTGAACACTGAAGCTTTCTTT.

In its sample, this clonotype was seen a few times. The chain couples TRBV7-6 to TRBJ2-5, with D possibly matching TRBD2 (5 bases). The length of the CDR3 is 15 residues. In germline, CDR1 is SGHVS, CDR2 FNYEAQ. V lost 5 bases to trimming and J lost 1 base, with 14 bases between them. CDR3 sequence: CASSPTGKGQETQYF. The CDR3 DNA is TGTGCCAGCAGCCCCACGGGGAAGGGCCAAGAGACCCAGTACTTC. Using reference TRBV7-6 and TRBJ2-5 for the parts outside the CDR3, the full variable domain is GAGVSQSPRYKVTKRGQDVALRCDPISGHVSLYWYRQALGQGPEFLTYFNYEAQQDKSGLPNDRFSAERPEGSISTLTIQRTEQRDSAMYRCASSPTGKGQETQYFGPGTRLLVL.

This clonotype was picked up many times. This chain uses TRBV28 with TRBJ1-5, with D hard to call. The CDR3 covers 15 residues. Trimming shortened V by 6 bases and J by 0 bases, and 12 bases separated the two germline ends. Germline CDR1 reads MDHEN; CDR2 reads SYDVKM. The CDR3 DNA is TGTGCCAGCAGCCGGTGGGCGGATAGCAATCAGCCCCAGCATTTT. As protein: CASSRWADSNQPQHF.

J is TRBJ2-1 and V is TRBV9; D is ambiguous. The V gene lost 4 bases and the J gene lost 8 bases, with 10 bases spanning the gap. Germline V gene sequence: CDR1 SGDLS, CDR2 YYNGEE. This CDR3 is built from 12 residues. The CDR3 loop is CASSPYLDEQFF. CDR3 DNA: TGTGCCAGCAGCCCGTACCTAGATGAGCAGTTCTTC.

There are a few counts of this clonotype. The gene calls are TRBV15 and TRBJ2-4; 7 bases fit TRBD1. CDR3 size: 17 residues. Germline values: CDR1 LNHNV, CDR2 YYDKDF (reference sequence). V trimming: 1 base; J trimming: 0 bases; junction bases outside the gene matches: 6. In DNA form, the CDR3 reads TGTGCCACCAGCAGAGGCCCGGGACAGCTAGCCAAAAACATTCAGTACTTC. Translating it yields CATSRGPGQLAKNIQYF.

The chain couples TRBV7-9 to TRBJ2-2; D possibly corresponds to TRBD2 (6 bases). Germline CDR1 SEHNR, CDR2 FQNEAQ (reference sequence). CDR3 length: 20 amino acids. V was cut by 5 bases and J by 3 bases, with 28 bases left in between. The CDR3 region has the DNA TGTGCCAGCAGCCGCGCGGCCCAGACAGCCCTAGCGAGATACACCGGGGAGCTGTTTTTT. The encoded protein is CASSRAAQTALARYTGELFF.

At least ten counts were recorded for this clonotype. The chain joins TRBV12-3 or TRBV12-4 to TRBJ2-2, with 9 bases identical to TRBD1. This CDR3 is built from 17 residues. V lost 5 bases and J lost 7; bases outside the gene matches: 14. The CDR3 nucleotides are TGTGCCAGCAGTCGGACCGGGACAGGGTCCATCAGCGGGGAGCTGTTTTTT. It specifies CASSRTGTGSISGELFF.

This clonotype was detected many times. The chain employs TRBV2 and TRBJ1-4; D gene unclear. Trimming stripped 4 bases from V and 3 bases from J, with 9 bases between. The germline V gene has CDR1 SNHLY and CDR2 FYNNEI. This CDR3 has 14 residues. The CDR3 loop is CASSARVANEKLFF. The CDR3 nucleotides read TGTGCCAGCAGTGCGAGGGTGGCTAATGAAAAACTGTTTTTT.

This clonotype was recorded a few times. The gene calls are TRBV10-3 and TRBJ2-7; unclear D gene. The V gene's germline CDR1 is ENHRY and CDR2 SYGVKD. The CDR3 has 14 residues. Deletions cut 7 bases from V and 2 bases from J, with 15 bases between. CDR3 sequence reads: CAITSPEKPYEQYF. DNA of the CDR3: TGTGCCATCACCTCCCCCGAGAAGCCCTACGAGCAGTACTTC.

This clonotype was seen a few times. The CDR3 region is CASSQDRGASPLHF. Written as DNA, the CDR3 is TGTGCCAGCAGCCAAGATAGGGGAGCCTCACCCCTCCACTTT. The gene calls are TRBV14 and TRBJ1-6, with D tentatively TRBD1 (5 bases). The CDR3 runs to 14 residues. Germline V lookup: CDR1 SGHDN, CDR2 FVKESK. V lost 0 bases to trimming and J lost 10 bases, with 10 bases between them.

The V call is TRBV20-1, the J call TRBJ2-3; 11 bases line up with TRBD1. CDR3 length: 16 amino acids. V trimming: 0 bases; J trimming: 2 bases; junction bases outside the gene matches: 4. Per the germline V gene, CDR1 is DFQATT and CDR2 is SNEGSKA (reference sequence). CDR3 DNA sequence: TGCAGTGCTAGAGATGGGGACAGGGGGTCCACAGATACGCAGTATTTT. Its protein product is CSARDGDRGSTDTQYF.

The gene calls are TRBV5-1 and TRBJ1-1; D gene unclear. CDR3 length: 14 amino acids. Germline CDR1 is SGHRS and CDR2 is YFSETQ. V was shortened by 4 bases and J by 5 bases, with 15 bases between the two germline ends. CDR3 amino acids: CASSPGRGFTEAFF. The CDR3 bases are TGCGCCAGCAGCCCCGGGCGGGGATTTACTGAAGCTTTCTTT.

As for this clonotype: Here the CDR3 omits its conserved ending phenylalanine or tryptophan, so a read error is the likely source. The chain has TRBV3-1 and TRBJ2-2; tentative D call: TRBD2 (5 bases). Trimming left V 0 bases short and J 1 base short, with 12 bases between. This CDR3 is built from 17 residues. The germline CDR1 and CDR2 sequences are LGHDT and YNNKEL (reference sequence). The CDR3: CASSQELGSENTGELFL. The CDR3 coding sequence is TGTGCCAGCAGCCAAGAATTGGGTAGCGAGAACACCGGGGAGCTGTTTCTT.

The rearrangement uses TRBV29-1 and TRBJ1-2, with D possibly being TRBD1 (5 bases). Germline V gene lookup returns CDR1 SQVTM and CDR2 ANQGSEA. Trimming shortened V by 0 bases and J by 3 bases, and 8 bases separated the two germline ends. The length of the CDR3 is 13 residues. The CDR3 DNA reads TGCAGCGTTGAAGACAGGGCGGACTATGGCTACACCTTC. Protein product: CSVEDRADYGYTF. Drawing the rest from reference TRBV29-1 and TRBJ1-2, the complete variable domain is SAVISQKPSRDICQRGTSLTIQCQVDSQVTMMFWYRQQPGQSLTLIATANQGSEATYESGFVIDKFPISRPNLTFSTLTVSNMSPEDSSIYLCSVEDRADYGYTFGSGTRLTVV.

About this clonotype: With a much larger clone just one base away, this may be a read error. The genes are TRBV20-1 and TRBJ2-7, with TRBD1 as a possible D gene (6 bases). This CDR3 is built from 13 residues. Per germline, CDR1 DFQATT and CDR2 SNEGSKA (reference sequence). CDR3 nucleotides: TGCAGTGCTAGAGCTTCGGACAGCTACGAGCGGTACTTC. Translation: CSARASDSYERYF.

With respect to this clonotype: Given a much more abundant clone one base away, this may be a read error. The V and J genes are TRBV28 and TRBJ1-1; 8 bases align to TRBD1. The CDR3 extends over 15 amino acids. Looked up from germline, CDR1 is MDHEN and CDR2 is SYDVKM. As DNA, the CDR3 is TGTGCCAGCGCGGAATCCAGGGGGCAGCGCACTGAAGCTCTCTTT. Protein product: CASAESRGQRTEALF.

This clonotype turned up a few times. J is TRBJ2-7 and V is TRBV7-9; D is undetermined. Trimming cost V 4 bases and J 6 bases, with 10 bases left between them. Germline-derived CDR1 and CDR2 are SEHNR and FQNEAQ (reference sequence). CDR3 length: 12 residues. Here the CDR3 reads CASSSASIEQYF. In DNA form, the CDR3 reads TGTGCCAGCAGCTCTGCCAGTATCGAGCAGTACTTC.

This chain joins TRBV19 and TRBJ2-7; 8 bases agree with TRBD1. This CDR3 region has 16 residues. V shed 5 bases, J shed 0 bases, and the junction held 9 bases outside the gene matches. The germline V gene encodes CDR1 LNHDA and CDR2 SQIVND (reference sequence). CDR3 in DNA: TGTGCCAGTAGTTGGTCCCGGGACAGGAGCTCCTACGAGCAGTACTTC. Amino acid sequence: CASSWSRDRSSYEQYF.

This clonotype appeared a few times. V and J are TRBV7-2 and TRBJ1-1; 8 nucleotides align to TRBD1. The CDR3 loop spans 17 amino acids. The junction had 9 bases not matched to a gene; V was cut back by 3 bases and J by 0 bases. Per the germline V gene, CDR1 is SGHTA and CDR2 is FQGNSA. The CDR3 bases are TGTGCCAGCAGCTTTGACAGGGGCATCCTTATGAACACTGAAGCTTTCTTT. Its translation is CASSFDRGILMNTEAFF.